This record looks at one TCR beta chain sequence and its context. This specimen comes from a study of shared clonotypes between healthy human individuals. Trimming shortened V by 6 bases and J by 6 bases, and 15 bases separated the two germline ends. Germline V gives CDR1 ENHRY, CDR2 SYGVKD. CDR3 length: 13 residues. CD45RA+ naive and CD45RA-negative memory subsets were separated from CD4+ cells. Profiled with immunoSEQ multiplex PCR; TCRdb holds only in-frame clones, not every one. The table has roughly 2.5 million clones, more than 80% seen once. The chain is built from TRBV10-3 and TRBJ2-7; weak D call: TRBD2 (6 bases). This TCR came from a man younger than 35 in good health. Specimen: naive CD4+ T cells sorted from blood. Subset given: CD45RA+ positively selected. The CDR3 here is CAIRLGGDSEQYF. CDR3 coding DNA: TGTGCCATCAGACTGGGGGGTGACTCCGAGCAGTACTTC.